This T cell receptor beta chain was captured in a study of cytomegalovirus exposure and HLA in healthy donors. Study-wide findings and caveats: It was approximately 170 TCR beta chains that were listed as cytomegalovirus-associated.

There are 12 residues in the CDR3. V was clipped by 4 bases and J by 7 bases, with 12 bases between them. Germline CDR1 is SGHRS and CDR2 is YFSETQ. Produced via immunoSEQ multiplex PCR; TCRdb's table is partial and in-frame only. The sample has roughly 140,000 clones; just over 85% are singletons. This clone has a single count. The antigen remains undetermined. The sequence was obtained from a woman between 18 and 30 years old in good health and CMV-seropositive. The sample taken for sequencing was PBMCs. This rearrangement joins TRBV5-1 to TRBJ2-7; D perhaps matches TRBD1 (6 bases). Here the CDR3 DNA reads TGCGCCAGCAGCCCAGGGGCGGAGGAGCAGTACTTC. Amino acids: CASSPGAEEQYF.